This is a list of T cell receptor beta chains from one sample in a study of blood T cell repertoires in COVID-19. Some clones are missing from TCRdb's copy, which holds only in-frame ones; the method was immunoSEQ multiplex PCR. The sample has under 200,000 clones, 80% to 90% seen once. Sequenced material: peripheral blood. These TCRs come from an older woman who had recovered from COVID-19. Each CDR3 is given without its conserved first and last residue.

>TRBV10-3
AISRTGQETQY
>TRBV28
ASSTNQGGAIDIQY
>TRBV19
ASRGTGGPYGYT
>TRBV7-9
ASSLLSGEKLF
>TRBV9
ASTTPADTDTQY
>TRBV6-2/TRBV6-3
ASSYSPGLGDTGELF
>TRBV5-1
ASNRQGADEQF
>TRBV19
ASSIPGTQNIQY
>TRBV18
ASSPEIGTGTEAF
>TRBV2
ASSKTGSTGELF
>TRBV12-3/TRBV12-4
ASSLREKREQF
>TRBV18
ASAEYEGRAANYGYT
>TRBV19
ASSPPLDRGLYGYT
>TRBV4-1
ASSQDRGSSYEQY
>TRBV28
ASRRGQDNQPQH
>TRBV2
ASMGLYSNQPQH
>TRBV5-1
ASNAVGLKNTGELF
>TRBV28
ASSLWRSRTEAF
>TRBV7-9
ASSPILGANVLT
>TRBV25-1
ASTALGRSYEQY
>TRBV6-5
ASAAQGPSNEQF
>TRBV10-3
AISEVGGAGTGELF
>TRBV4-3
ASSQEGLAGYEQF
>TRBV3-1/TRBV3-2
ASSQDSMNYGYT
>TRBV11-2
ASSSVRGSNEKLF
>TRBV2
ASRADRGLAREQY
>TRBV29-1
SVGSGGAASADTQY
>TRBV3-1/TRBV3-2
ASSLAGGRNEQF
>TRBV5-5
ASSLELAGFQY
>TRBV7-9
ASSATVDTGELF
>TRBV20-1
SAGEYNEQF
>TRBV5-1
ASSLGQRGLTDTQY
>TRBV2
ASRGGGAVETQY
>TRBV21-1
ASSKSSTGCNQPQH
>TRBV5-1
ASSLLGSSYEQY
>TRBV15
ATSRDGAGHNEQF
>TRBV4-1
ASSQVASGLTDTQY
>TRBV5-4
ASSLTGGTRSPLH
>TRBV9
ASSVVPTSSDTQY
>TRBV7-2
ASSFQGRVEKLF
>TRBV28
ASSLGKRSPLH
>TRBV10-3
AISKGGNTEAF
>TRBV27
ASSAGGGATYNEQF
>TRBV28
ASSSQPLGKAF
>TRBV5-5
ASSRNTEAF
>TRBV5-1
ASSPDRGPTGELF
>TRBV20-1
SASGRLRGDNEQF